The clone carrying this TCR beta chain was detected only once. The source of the sample is a study of control samples from healthy donors and cancer patients. Some clones are missing from TCRdb's copy, which holds only in-frame ones; the method was immunoSEQ multiplex PCR. Of 200,000 to 250,000 clones listed, about 95% were seen once; the top ten hold roughly 1.6%. The V gene's germline CDR1 is MRHNA and CDR2 SNTAGT. V lost 5 bases and J lost 3; bases outside the gene matches: 11. This CDR3 region has 18 residues. The sequence was collected from a man aged 50-59 years in good health. This chain joins TRBV6-4 and TRBJ2-1; TRBD2 aligns across 12 bases. The sequencing sample was made of blood. DNA of the CDR3: TGTGCCAGCAGTCTAGCGGGGGGGCCGACCTTAAACTACAATGAGCAGTTCTTC. It yields the protein CASSLAGGPTLNYNEQFF.